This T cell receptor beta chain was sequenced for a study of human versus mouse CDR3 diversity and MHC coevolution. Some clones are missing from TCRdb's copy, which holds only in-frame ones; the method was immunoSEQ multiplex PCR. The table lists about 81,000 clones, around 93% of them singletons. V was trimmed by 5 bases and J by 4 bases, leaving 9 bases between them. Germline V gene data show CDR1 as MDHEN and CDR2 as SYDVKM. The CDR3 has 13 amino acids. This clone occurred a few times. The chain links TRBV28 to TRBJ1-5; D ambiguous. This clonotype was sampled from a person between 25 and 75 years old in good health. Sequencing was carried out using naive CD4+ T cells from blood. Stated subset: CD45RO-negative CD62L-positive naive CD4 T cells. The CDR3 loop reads CASSVTRNQPQHF. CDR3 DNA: TGTGCCAGCAGTGTTACGAGAAATCAGCCCCAGCATTTT.